Listed here is a single T cell receptor beta chain. Its specificity is unknown. Germline lookup yields CDR1 SGHRS and CDR2 YFSETQ. The CDR3 loop spans 14 amino acids. J lost 6 bases, V lost 0 bases, and 4 bases had no gene match. The data were taken from a study of T cell responses to AZD1222 COVID-19 vaccine. Across the whole study: Combined were second doses at about 4 or about 12 weeks. Study findings and constraints: Only after the peak T cell response were repertoires sampled. The donors showed a predominance of white British ancestry and of females, with possible underestimation of clonal diversity. Spike-specific TCR breadth and depth grew following two AZD1222 doses.

Assay: immunoSEQ multiplex PCR; the TCRdb copy retains only in-frame clones and omits some. The sample gives 180,000 or so clones, around 90% of which show up once; around 3% is in the top ten. The chain uses TRBV5-1 and TRBJ2-7, with TRBD1 identical over 9 bases. The TCR originated in an adult in good health. The input for sequencing was peripheral blood, taken on day 0 of AZD1222 vaccination. The CDR3 region has the DNA TGCGCCAGCAGCTTGGGGGACAGGGTCGGCGAGCAGTACTTC. It yields the protein CASSLGDRVGEQYF.